The next 15 T cell receptor beta chains were all read from a single sample in a study of shared clonotypes between healthy human individuals. The table came from immunoSEQ multiplex PCR; TCRdb's copy has only in-frame clones and leaves some out. This table has some 2,000,000 clones, approximately 95% appearing once. The sequenced material came from naive CD4+ T cells sorted from blood. Subset here: CD45RA+ positively selected. These receptors were obtained from a young man in good health.

The chain combines TRBV2 with TRBJ2-3; D remains unclear. Germline assignment: CDR1 SNHLY and CDR2 FYNNEI. The CDR3 has 10 amino acids. Trimming took 4 bases from V and 7 from J, leaving 3 bases between them. CDR3 loop: CASSVNTQYF. CDR3 nucleotides: TGTGCCAGCAGTGTAAATACGCAGTATTTT.

Here the CDR3 reads CASSLGPTGELFF. Written as DNA, the CDR3 is TGTGCCAGCAGCTTGGGTCCTACCGGGGAGCTGTTTTTT. The chain employs TRBV5-8 and TRBJ2-2; D not certain. Germline V gives CDR1 SGHTS, CDR2 YDEGEE. The CDR3 is 13 residues long. V lost 0 bases and J 5 bases, leaving 5 bases between the germline ends.

The chain is built from TRBV19 and TRBJ1-3; D is unresolved. Between the trimmed V and J ends, which lost 8 bases and 0 bases, there was a span of 17 bases. From germline, CDR1 is LNHDA and CDR2 SQIVND (reference sequence). This CDR3 has 16 residues. The CDR3 loop reads CASSPLGSLSGNTIYF. CDR3 sequence (DNA): TGTGCCAGTTCCCCCCTAGGCAGCCTCTCTGGAAACACCATATATTTT.

V and J are TRBV2 and TRBJ2-3; D not resolved. The V end was cut by 7 bases, the J end by 0 bases, with 11 bases between. Germline assignment: CDR1 SNHLY and CDR2 FYNNEI. The CDR3 length is 14 residues. CDR3 DNA sequence: TGTGCCAGCAACCGGCGGCAGAGCACAGATACGCAGTATTTT. Protein sequence: CASNRRQSTDTQYF.

The V gene is TRBV29-1, the J gene TRBJ2-1; no reliable D call. The CDR3 has 10 amino acids. The germline V and J ends were trimmed by 7 bases and 5 bases, with 6 bases remaining between them. Germline CDR1 reads SQVTM; CDR2 reads ANQGSEA. CDR3 residues: CSGANNEQFF. The DNA of the CDR3 is TGCAGCGGAGCAAACAATGAGCAGTTCTTC.

This clone was recorded once. The chain recombines TRBV7-9 with TRBJ1-6, with TRBD1 matching over 8 bases. The CDR3 has 15 residues. With 5 bases clipped from V and 6 bases from J, the junction kept 6 bases outside the gene matches. Per germline, CDR1 SEHNR and CDR2 FQNEAQ (reference sequence). In nucleotides, the CDR3 is TGTGCCAGCAGCCTCCGACAGGGGCTTAATTCACCCCTCCACTTT. Its protein is CASSLRQGLNSPLHF.

The chain employs TRBV9 and TRBJ2-7, with 9 bases matching TRBD1. The V segment lost 2 bases and the J segment 3 bases; nucleotides outside the gene matches: 9. Germline CDR1 reads SGDLS; CDR2 reads YYNGEE. CDR3 length equals 16 residues. DNA of the CDR3: TGTGCCAGCAGCGTCACAACCGGGACAGGGCTCTACGAGCAGTACTTC. This translates into CASSVTTGTGLYEQYF.

The genes are TRBV10-2 and TRBJ1-5; D gene ambiguous. CDR3 length: 12 amino acids. Per germline, CDR1 WSHSY and CDR2 SAAADI. The V end lost 2 bases, the J end lost 9 bases, and 8 bases lay between the germline ends. The CDR3 reads CASSERSGPQHF. CDR3 bases: TGCGCCAGCAGTGAGAGGTCGGGGCCCCAGCATTTT.

V and J are TRBV30 and TRBJ2-2; D may be TRBD2 (6 bases). CDR1 and CDR2 (germline): GTSNPN, SVGIG (reference sequence). The V end lost 4 bases, the J end lost 6 bases, and 9 bases lay between the germline ends. This CDR3 spans 12 amino acids. This chain's CDR3 is CAWNTSPGELFF. CDR3 in DNA: TGTGCCTGGAATACTAGCCCCGGGGAGCTGTTTTTT.

The rearrangement links TRBV5-1 to TRBJ2-2; 11 bases are shared with TRBD1. The CDR3 sequence is 17 residues long. Germline V CDR1 and CDR2: SGHRS, YFSETQ. After removal of 2 bases from V and 6 bases from J, the junction contained 9 bases not matched to a gene. CDR3 amino acids: CASSFRTGGFNAGELFF. CDR3 DNA sequence: TGCGCCAGCAGCTTTCGGACAGGGGGCTTTAACGCCGGGGAGCTGTTTTTT.

The chain combines TRBV4-1 with TRBJ2-5; no clear D gene. CDR3 length: 17 amino acids. Germline V gene data show CDR1 as MGHRA and CDR2 as YSYEKL. V was pared by 0 bases and J by 1 base, with 15 bases between. CDR3 DNA sequence: TGCGCCAGCAGCCAAGATATCGATGGAAGTGCCCAAGAGACCCAGTACTTC. Translation: CASSQDIDGSAQETQYF.

The chain employs TRBV25-1 and TRBJ2-2; 10 bases match TRBD1. V was clipped by 3 bases and J by 4 bases; unmatched bases: 5. The CDR3 is 16 amino acids. Looked up from germline, CDR1 is MGHDK and CDR2 is SYGVNS. The CDR3 sequence is CASSDAGTGATGELFF. The CDR3 region has the DNA TGTGCCAGCAGTGACGCCGGGACAGGGGCCACCGGGGAGCTGTTTTTT.

As regards this clone: Other DNA sequences within the sample encode an identical CDR3. V gene TRBV6-5 combines with J gene TRBJ2-7, with D maybe TRBD2 (6 bases). The CDR3 loop spans 13 amino acids. V shed 5 bases and J shed 0 bases, with 8 bases lying between them. CDR1 is MNHEY and CDR2 is SVGAGI in the germline V gene. The DNA for the CDR3 is TGTGCCAGCAGTCGCGGGAACTCCTACGAGCAGTACTTC. Translation gives CASSRGNSYEQYF.

The chain uses TRBV30 and TRBJ2-7; D is uncertain. This CDR3 comprises 11 residues. V was cut by 2 bases and J by 3 bases, with 5 bases left in between. CDR1 and CDR2 (germline): GTSNPN, SVGIG (reference sequence). CDR3: CAWSYSYEQYF. The CDR3 bases are TGTGCCTGGAGTTACAGCTACGAGCAGTACTTC.

For this clone: Other DNA variants within this sample encode the same CDR3. V usage is TRBV5-1 and J usage is TRBJ2-7; tentatively, D is TRBD1 (5 bases). V was clipped by 6 bases and J by 0 bases, with 10 bases between them. CDR1 and CDR2 (germline): SGHRS, YFSETQ. This CDR3 has 13 residues. The CDR3: CASTADISYEQYF. The CDR3 DNA reads as TGCGCCAGCACCGCGGACATCTCCTACGAGCAGTACTTC.